Each of the 29 T cell receptor beta chains below was sequenced from the same sample in a study of identical twins. Using its own MiXCR run on the 5' RACE reads, TCRdb lists one record per CDR3 protein. The repertoire holds approximately 530,000 distinct CDR3 sequences, with around 22% as singletons. This same sample was also taken into another study, of yellow fever vaccine responses in identical twins.

The specimen was CD4+ T cells sorted from blood. Every receptor here comes from a woman between 18 and 30 years old in good health.

This clonotype was found a few times. V gene TRBV3-1 combines with J gene TRBJ1-1; perhaps TRBD1 as D (6 bases). Germline values: CDR1 LGHDT, CDR2 YNNKEL (reference sequence). V lost 1 base and J 6 bases, leaving 12 bases between the germline ends. The CDR3 loop spans 14 amino acids. Written as DNA, the CDR3 is TGTGCCAGCAGCCAAGTTGCCCGGACAGCTGAAGCTTTCTTT. It is translated as CASSQVARTAEAFF.

The chain links TRBV20-1 to TRBJ2-7, with D perhaps TRBD1 (6 bases). The CDR3 sequence is 13 residues long. V was clipped by 6 bases and J by 2 bases, with 14 bases between them. The V gene's germline CDR1 is DFQATT and CDR2 SNEGSKA (reference sequence). In DNA, the CDR3 is TGCAGTGCCAAAAGACAGGAAACCTACGAGCAGTACTTC. Its protein product is CSAKRQETYEQYF.

This chain uses TRBV5-1 with TRBJ2-5, with 10 bases identical to TRBD1. CDR3 length: 15 amino acids. V trimming: 4 bases; J trimming: 3 bases; junction bases outside the gene matches: 6. The germline gives CDR1 SGHRS, CDR2 YFSETQ. CDR3 loop: CASSHGTGDKETQYF. For the CDR3, the DNA is TGCGCCAGCAGCCACGGGACAGGGGACAAAGAGACCCAGTACTTC.

The chain joins TRBV7-9 to TRBJ2-5; a possible D gene is TRBD2 (6 bases). V lost 1 base and J 5 bases, leaving 14 bases between the germline ends. Germline-derived CDR1 and CDR2 are SEHNR and FQNEAQ (reference sequence). This CDR3 is 15 amino acids long. The CDR3 reads CASSLEALAKETQYF. CDR3 coding DNA: TGTGCCAGCAGCTTAGAGGCCCTAGCGAAGGAGACCCAGTACTTC.

CDR3 nucleotides: TGTGCCAGCAGTTTGGGTCAGGGGGCGATCGGAAACACCATATATTTT. It is translated as CASSLGQGAIGNTIYF. The chain links TRBV12-3 or TRBV12-4 to TRBJ1-3; 8 bases line up with TRBD1. Trimming removed 3 bases from V and 4 bases from J; junction bases left unmatched: 8. The CDR3 spans 16 residues.

This chain connects TRBV20-1 to TRBJ1-2; no clear D gene. Trimming removed 1 base from V and 3 bases from J, with 6 bases in between. The CDR3 has 12 residues. Germline CDR1 DFQATT, CDR2 SNEGSKA (reference sequence). The chain's CDR3 is CSARGGYYGYTF. The CDR3 region has the DNA TGCAGTGCTAGAGGAGGCTACTATGGCTACACCTTC.

The rearrangement links TRBV20-1 to TRBJ2-2, with a weak D call TRBD1 (6 bases). V lost 2 bases to trimming and J lost 1 base, with 8 bases between them. The CDR3 runs 14 residues. CDR1 is DFQATT, CDR2 SNEGSKA, per germline (reference sequence). CDR3 in amino acids: CSARNRENTGELFF. CDR3 sequence (DNA): TGCAGTGCTAGAAACAGGGAGAACACCGGGGAGCTGTTTTTT.

This clonotype turned up a few times. The gene calls are TRBV12-3 or TRBV12-4 and TRBJ1-2; TRBD1 agrees at 7 bases. This CDR3 region has 15 residues. Germline trimming cut 6 bases from V and 5 bases from J; bases unmatched to any gene: 12. The CDR3 region is CASSLGTAPGYGYTF. For the CDR3, the DNA is TGTGCCAGCAGCCTTGGGACAGCCCCTGGGTATGGCTACACCTTC.

This clonotype was seen only a few times. CDR3 sequence reads: CASMGNSSPLHF. The CDR3 DNA is TGTGCCAGCATGGGGAATAGTTCACCCCTCCACTTT. The chain has TRBV27 and TRBJ1-6, with unresolved D. The V gene's germline CDR1 is MNHEY and CDR2 SMNVEV (reference sequence). The CDR3 has 12 residues. Trimming took off 7 bases at V and 9 bases at J, with 10 bases between the two ends.

This clonotype appeared a few times. The V gene is TRBV5-1, the J gene TRBJ2-1, with TRBD2 matching 8 bases. The CDR3 covers 16 residues. The V gene's germline CDR1 is SGHRS and CDR2 YFSETQ. J lost 7 bases, V lost 1 base, and 10 bases had no gene match. The CDR3 reads CASSLIEIAGRNEQFF. The CDR3 nucleotides are TGCGCCAGCAGCTTGATCGAAATAGCGGGAAGGAATGAGCAGTTCTTC.

J is TRBJ2-1 and V is TRBV12-3 or TRBV12-4, with TRBD1 identical over 8 bases. Trimming removed 2 bases from V and 10 bases from J; junction bases left unmatched: 19. This CDR3 has 18 amino acids. DNA for the CDR3: TGTGCCAGCAGTTTACCTTACACCGGACAGGGACGTACAAGGGAGCAGTTCTTC. It is translated as CASSLPYTGQGRTREQFF.

The J gene is TRBJ2-1, the V gene TRBV10-3; 7 positions agree with TRBD2. Germline loops: CDR1 ENHRY, CDR2 SYGVKD. The CDR3 is made up of 15 amino acids. The J segment lost 6 bases and the V segment lost 3 bases, leaving 8 bases of the junction unmatched. The CDR3 bases are TGTGCCATCAGTGACCGGACTAGGCTTGGCAATGAGCAGTTCTTC. It yields the protein CAISDRTRLGNEQFF.

This clonotype was seen only a few times. The chain employs TRBV20-1 and TRBJ1-5, with TRBD1 matching 10 bases. The V gene end was trimmed by 0 bases and the J gene end by 7 bases; junction bases not matched to a gene: 6. The CDR3 is made up of 15 amino acids. The germline CDR1 and CDR2 sequences are DFQATT and SNEGSKA (reference sequence). The CDR3 protein is CSARDPGQGGQPQHF. The CDR3 bases are TGCAGTGCTAGAGATCCTGGACAGGGGGGACAGCCCCAGCATTTT.

The gene calls are TRBV3-1 and TRBJ2-3, with D tentatively TRBD2 (5 bases). Germline loops: CDR1 LGHDT, CDR2 YNNKEL (reference sequence). The CDR3 totals 15 residues. Trimming left V 6 bases short and J 0 bases short, with 13 bases between. CDR3 bases: TGTGCCAGCAGAAGTACGGGGTATAGCACAGATACGCAGTATTTT. It codes for CASRSTGYSTDTQYF.

This clonotype occurred a few times. The chain joins TRBV7-2 to TRBJ2-3; D gene uncertain. This CDR3 spans 13 amino acids. Trimming removed 5 bases from V and 5 bases from J, with 11 bases in between. Germline CDR1 SGHTA, CDR2 FQGNSA. CDR3: CASSPRNRDTQYF. In nucleotides, the CDR3 is TGTGCCAGCAGCCCCCGGAACCGAGATACGCAGTATTTT.

Only a few counts were recorded for this clonotype. The chain is built from TRBV7-9 and TRBJ1-2, with D possibly TRBD1 on 6 matching bases. V was clipped by 5 bases and J by 2 bases, with 12 bases between them. The CDR3 consists of 14 residues. CDR1 is SEHNR, CDR2 FQNEAQ, per germline (reference sequence). CDR3 sequence: CASSRDTPNYGYTF. Here the CDR3 DNA reads TGTGCCAGCAGCCGGGACACTCCGAACTATGGCTACACCTTC. Full variable domain (missing parts from reference TRBV7-9 and TRBJ1-2): DTGVSQNPRHKITKRGQNVTFRCDPISEHNRLYWYRQTLGQGPEFLTYFQNEAQLEKSRLLSDRFSAERPKGSFSTLEIQRTEQGDSAMYLCASSRDTPNYGYTFGSGTRLTVV.

The rearrangement uses TRBV5-1 and TRBJ2-1; D is unresolved. Trimming took 0 bases from V and 5 from J, leaving 12 bases between them. This CDR3 spans 15 amino acids. In germline, CDR1 is SGHRS, CDR2 YFSETQ. The CDR3 DNA reads TGCGCCAGCAGCTTGGATGTTGGTTTAGACAATGAGCAGTTCTTC. Encoded protein: CASSLDVGLDNEQFF.

The CDR3 DNA follows: TGTGCCATCAGAGCAGGGGTTGGCACCGGGGAGCTGTTTTTT. Encoded protein: CAIRAGVGTGELFF. V gene TRBV10-3 combines with J gene TRBJ2-2; possible D gene TRBD1, 6 bases. The CDR3 contains 14 residues. V lost 6 bases to trimming and J lost 4 bases, with 12 bases between them. Germline V gene sequence: CDR1 ENHRY, CDR2 SYGVKD.

The CDR3 is CATSSPSVKRNEQFF. In nucleotides, the CDR3 is TGTGCCACCAGCAGCCCTAGCGTAAAACGGAACGAGCAGTTCTTC. V and J are TRBV15 and TRBJ2-1, with a weak D call TRBD2 (6 bases). The CDR3 runs 15 residues. Trimming left V 3 bases short and J 10 bases short, with 19 bases between. Germline V gene data show CDR1 as LNHNV and CDR2 as YYDKDF (reference sequence).

This clonotype showed up just a few times. The chain uses TRBV20-1 and TRBJ2-5, with 10 positions matching TRBD2. Trimming removed 2 bases from V and 5 bases from J; junction bases left unmatched: 8. The germline gives CDR1 DFQATT, CDR2 SNEGSKA (reference sequence). The CDR3 runs to 15 residues. CDR3 amino acids: CSARSASGSWETQYF. The CDR3 DNA sequence: TGCAGTGCTAGATCGGCTAGCGGGAGCTGGGAGACCCAGTACTTC.

The J gene is TRBJ2-3, the V gene TRBV29-1; 8 nucleotides line up with TRBD1. The V and J ends lost 3 bases and 2 bases, in that order; junction bases with no gene match: 1. Germline V gene data show CDR1 as SQVTM and CDR2 as ANQGSEA. This CDR3 spans 13 amino acids. The CDR3 sequence: CSVDRGHTDTQYF. Here the CDR3 DNA reads TGCAGCGTTGACAGGGGGCACACAGATACGCAGTATTTT.

This clonotype was observed a few times. The gene calls are TRBV5-1 and TRBJ2-3; 8 bases match TRBD2. CDR1 is SGHRS and CDR2 is YFSETQ in the germline V gene. CDR3 size: 17 residues. J lost 0 bases, V lost 4 bases, and 10 bases had no gene match. CDR3 sequence: CASSPLSSGRSTDTQYF. DNA of the CDR3: TGCGCCAGCAGCCCGCTATCTAGCGGGCGAAGCACAGATACGCAGTATTTT.

This clonotype occurred many times. The chain employs TRBV24-1 and TRBJ2-3, with D perhaps matching TRBD1 or TRBD2 (5 bases each). The germline V gene encodes CDR1 KGHDR and CDR2 SFDVKD. The V end was cut by 8 bases, the J end by 11 bases, with 16 bases between. The CDR3 consists of 12 residues. The CDR3 sequence is CATIDGTHRQYF. The CDR3 bases are TGTGCCACCATCGATGGGACCCACAGGCAGTATTTT.

In this sample, this clonotype turned up a few times. V is TRBV6-1 and J is TRBJ1-5, with D hard to call. The germline gives CDR1 MNHNS, CDR2 SASEGT. Between the trimmed V and J ends, which lost 6 bases and 3 bases, there was a span of 6 bases. CDR3 length: 12 amino acids. Here the CDR3 DNA reads TGTGCCAGCAGGCCCAACAATCAGCCCCAGCATTTT. Protein product: CASRPNNQPQHF.

The sample holds a few counts of this clonotype. This chain uses TRBV5-1 with TRBJ2-2; either TRBD1 or TRBD2 may supply D (5 bases each). Between the trimmed V and J ends, which lost 5 bases and 4 bases, there was a span of 12 bases. The germline gives CDR1 SGHRS, CDR2 YFSETQ. The CDR3 loop spans 14 amino acids. CDR3 DNA: TGCGCCAGCAGTGAGCAGGGACCCACCGGGGAGCTGTTTTTT. Encoded protein: CASSEQGPTGELFF.

This clonotype came up a few times. The chain links TRBV20-1 to TRBJ2-5; TRBD2 agrees at 11 bases. The V segment lost 3 bases and the J segment 2 bases; nucleotides outside the gene matches: 5. The CDR3 runs 15 residues. Germline V gene sequence: CDR1 DFQATT, CDR2 SNEGSKA (reference sequence). DNA of the CDR3: TGCAGTGCTAGGGTAGCGGGAGGGCAGCAAGAGACCCAGTACTTC. It is translated as CSARVAGGQQETQYF.

This clonotype was seen only a few times. The chain links TRBV5-6 to TRBJ2-2; 9 bases map to TRBD1. Germline V gene lookup returns CDR1 SGHDT and CDR2 YYEEEE. V lost 2 bases to trimming and J lost 4 bases; unmatched junction nucleotides: 3. The CDR3 is made up of 15 amino acids. CDR3 residues: CASSFRDRATGELFF. CDR3 in DNA: TGTGCCAGCAGCTTCCGGGACAGGGCCACCGGGGAGCTGTTTTTT.

J is TRBJ1-4 and V is TRBV5-1, with D perhaps matching TRBD1 (6 bases). The germline V and J ends were trimmed by 4 bases and 7 bases, with 14 bases remaining between them. Germline CDR1 SGHRS, CDR2 YFSETQ. CDR3 length: 14 residues. The CDR3 DNA sequence: TGCGCCAGCAGCCCCGGTGGAGGGGGTGAAAAACTGTTTTTT. This sequence encodes CASSPGGGGEKLFF. The entire variable domain, with the rest obtained from reference TRBV5-1 and TRBJ1-4, is as follows: KAGVTQTPRYLIKTRGQQVTLSCSPISGHRSVSWYQQTPGQGLQFLFEYFSETQRNKGNFPGRFSGRQFSNSRSEMNVSTLELGDSALYLCASSPGGGGEKLFFGSGTQLSVL.

The genes are TRBV6-1 and TRBJ1-5; perhaps TRBD1 as D (6 bases). The CDR3 is made up of 14 amino acids. V gave up 4 bases and J gave up 6 bases, with 13 bases separating them. Germline CDR1 reads MNHNS; CDR2 reads SASEGT. The DNA of the CDR3 is TGTGCCAGCAGTGTAGGGGGGCTAAGTCAGCCCCAGCATTTT. Translation gives CASSVGGLSQPQHF.